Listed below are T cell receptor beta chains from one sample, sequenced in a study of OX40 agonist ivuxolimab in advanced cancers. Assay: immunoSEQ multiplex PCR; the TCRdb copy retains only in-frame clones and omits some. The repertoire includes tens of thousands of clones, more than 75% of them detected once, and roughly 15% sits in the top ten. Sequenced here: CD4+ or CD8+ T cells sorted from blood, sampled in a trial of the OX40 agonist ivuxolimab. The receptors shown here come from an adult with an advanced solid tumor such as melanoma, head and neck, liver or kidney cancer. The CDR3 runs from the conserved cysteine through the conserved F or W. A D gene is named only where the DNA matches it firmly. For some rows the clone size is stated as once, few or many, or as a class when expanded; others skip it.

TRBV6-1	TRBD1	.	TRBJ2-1	CASSESGTGFYEQFF	TGTGCCAGCAGTGAAAGTGGGACAGGGTTTTATGAGCAGTTCTTC
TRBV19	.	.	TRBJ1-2	CASSRTANYGYTF	TGTGCCAGTAGTCGAACAGCTAACTATGGCTACACCTTC
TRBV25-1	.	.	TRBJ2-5	CASSVITGLRETQYF	TGTGCCAGCAGTGTAATTACAGGGCTACGAGAGACCCAGTACTTC
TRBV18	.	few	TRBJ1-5	CASSLGTDQPQHF	TGTGCCAGCTCACTTGGGACGGATCAGCCCCAGCATTTT
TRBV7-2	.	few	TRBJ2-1	CASSFDPALNEQFF	TGTGCCAGCAGCTTTGACCCGGCCCTCAATGAGCAGTTCTTC
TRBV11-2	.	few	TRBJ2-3	CASSPLAPSTDTQYF	TGTGCCAGCAGCCCGCTAGCGCCTAGCACAGATACGCAGTATTTT
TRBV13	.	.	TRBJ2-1	CASSEGLSSYNEQFF	TGTGCCAGCAGCGAAGGACTTAGCTCCTACAATGAGCAGTTCTTC
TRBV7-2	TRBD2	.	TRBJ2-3	CASSARLAGGTDTQYF	TGTGCCAGCAGCGCACGACTAGCGGGAGGCACAGATACGCAGTATTTT
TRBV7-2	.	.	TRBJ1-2	CASSLEGGMDGYTF	TGTGCCAGCAGCTTAGAGGGGGGGATGGATGGCTACACCTTC
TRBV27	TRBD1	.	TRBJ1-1	CASSIWTGTEAFF	TGTGCCAGCAGTATATGGACAGGGACTGAAGCTTTCTTT
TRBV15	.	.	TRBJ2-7	CATSRRDGGNSYEQYF	TGTGCCACCAGCAGACGGGACGGGGGTAACTCCTACGAGCAGTACTTC
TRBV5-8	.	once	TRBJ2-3	CASSSSLVRRSTDTQYF	TGTGCCAGCAGCTCCTCTCTTGTGAGGAGAAGCACAGATACGCAGTATTTT
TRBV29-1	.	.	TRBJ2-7	CSARTTYEQYF	TGCAGCGCCAGGACAACCTACGAGCAGTACTTC
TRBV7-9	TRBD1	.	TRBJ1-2	CASSLAQGDYGYTF	TGTGCCAGCAGCTTAGCACAGGGGGACTATGGCTACACCTTC
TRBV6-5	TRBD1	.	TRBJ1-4	CASSTGGAENEKLFF	TGTGCCAGCAGTACAGGGGGCGCGGAGAATGAAAAACTGTTTTTT
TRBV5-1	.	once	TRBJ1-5	CASSLGPGYNQPQHF	TGCGCCAGCAGCTTGGGGCCGGGGTACAATCAGCCCCAGCATTTT
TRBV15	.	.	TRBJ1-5	CATSRGQQTYQPQHF	TGTGCCACCAGCAGAGGGCAACAGACTTATCAGCCCCAGCATTTT
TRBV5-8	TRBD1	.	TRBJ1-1	CASSSTHRGLNTEAFF	TGTGCCAGCAGCTCGACCCACAGGGGTTTGAACACTGAAGCTTTCTTT
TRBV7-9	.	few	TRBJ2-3	CASSHSGADTQYF	TGTGCCAGCAGCCATTCCGGGGCAGATACGCAGTATTTT
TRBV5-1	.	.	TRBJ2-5	CASTQDPRETQYF	TGCGCCAGCACCCAAGACCCGAGGGAGACCCAGTACTTC
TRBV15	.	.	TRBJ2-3	CATSRGGRASTDTQYF	TGTGCCACCAGCAGAGGGGGCAGGGCTAGCACAGATACGCAGTATTTT
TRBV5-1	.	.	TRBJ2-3	CASSLGPGSTDTQYF	TGCGCCAGCAGCTTGGGTCCGGGAAGCACAGATACGCAGTATTTT
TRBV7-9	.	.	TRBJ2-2	CASSLAEGTGELFF	TGTGCCAGCAGCTTAGCGGAAGGGACCGGGGAGCTGTTTTTT
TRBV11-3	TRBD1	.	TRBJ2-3	CASSSDRGRGTDTQYF	TGTGCCAGCAGCTCCGACAGGGGCCGAGGCACAGATACGCAGTATTTT
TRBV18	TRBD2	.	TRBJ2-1	CASSPRERGSYNEQFF	TGTGCCAGCTCACCAAGAGAGCGGGGGTCCTACAATGAGCAGTTCTTC
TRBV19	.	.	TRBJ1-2	CASSPRDFRGGYTF	TGTGCCAGTAGTCCGAGGGACTTTAGGGGCGGCTACACCTTC
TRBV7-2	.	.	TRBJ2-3	CASSFEGGTDDTQYF	TGTGCCAGCAGCTTTGAAGGCGGGACGGATGATACGCAGTATTTT
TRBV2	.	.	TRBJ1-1	CASSAEQGNTEAFF	TGTGCCAGCAGTGCGGAGCAGGGGAACACTGAAGCTTTCTTT
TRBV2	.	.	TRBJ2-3	CASSENGGRIGTDTQYF	TGTGCCAGCAGTGAAAATGGGGGGCGGATAGGGACAGATACGCAGTATTTT
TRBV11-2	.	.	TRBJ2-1	CASSTQGNEQFF	TGTGCCAGCAGCACACAGGGCAATGAGCAGTTCTTC
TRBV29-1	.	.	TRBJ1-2	CSVAQTVYGYTF	TGCAGCGTTGCCCAGACGGTCTATGGCTACACCTTC
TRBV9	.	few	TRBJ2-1	CASSVEAGSSYNEQFF	TGTGCCAGCAGCGTAGAGGCGGGAAGCTCCTACAATGAGCAGTTCTTC
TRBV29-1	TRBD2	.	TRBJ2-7	CSVAPSGVRGEQYF	TGCAGCGTTGCCCCCAGCGGGGTCCGGGGTGAGCAGTACTTC
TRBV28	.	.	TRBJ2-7	CASRVNSYEQYF	TGTGCCAGCCGGGTCAACTCCTACGAGCAGTACTTC
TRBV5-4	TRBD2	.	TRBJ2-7	CASSTSGGGAPYEQYF	TGTGCCAGCAGCACCTCGGGAGGGGGTGCCCCCTACGAGCAGTACTTC
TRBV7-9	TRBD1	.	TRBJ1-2	CASSLVGTVNYGYTF	TGTGCCAGCAGCTTAGTGGGGACAGTCAACTATGGCTACACCTTC
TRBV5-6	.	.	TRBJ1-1	CASSLGEEAFF	TGTGCCAGCAGCTTGGGGGAAGAGGCTTTCTTT